This TCR beta chain stems from a study of T cell repertoires in cytomegalovirus infection. Across the study: Both recently identified HLA-C-restricted and well-studied HLA-B-restricted CMV epitopes were used in the study. Broader study findings: The ex vivo response was dominated by HLA-C-restricted CMV-specific TCR beta clonotypes. Using cumulative public TCR beta family frequency, the authors identified those who carried CMV together with the relevant HLA.

Note on this clonotype: Its antigen is as yet unknown.

TCRdb re-called the reads with MiXCR, one entry per CDR3 protein. Of hundreds of thousands of distinct CDR3 sequences listed, about 42% are singletons. The germline V gene has CDR1 MNHEY and CDR2 SVGEGT. This CDR3 spans 16 amino acids. J was trimmed by 7 bases and V by 8 bases; bases with no gene match: 9. This specimen was cultured PBMCs, taken from culture after CMV antigen stimulation. This TCR came from a human donor in good health (CMV status not recorded). Some clones in this sample may be carry-over from other donors' samples. The chain links TRBV6-2 or TRBV6-3 to TRBJ2-1; 15 bases fit TRBD2. CDR3 DNA: TGTGCCAGCTCCTACGGGACTAGCGGGAGGCGAAATGAGCAGTTCTTC. Translated: CASSYGTSGRRNEQFF.